This TCR beta chain appears in the sequencing data of a study of Graves' ophthalmopathy and Graves' hyperthyroidism. Amplification from RNA transcripts yielded the TCR beta CDR3 regions. RT-PCR in the first round used HTBI primers; a second-round multiplex PCR followed. TCRdb fed the multiplex PCR reads into MiXCR, producing one record per CDR3 protein. The repertoire holds 400,000 to 500,000 distinct CDR3 sequences, with under 25% as singletons. CDR1 and CDR2 from the germline V gene are MNHEY and SVGAGI. V was trimmed by 9 bases and J by 0 bases, leaving 9 bases between them. The CDR3 is 12 residues long.

Source material: peripheral blood. The TCR originated in a woman under 30 with stable Graves' hyperthyroidism. The chain is built from TRBV6-5 and TRBJ2-7; D gene unclear. The CDR3 is CASGWSSYEQYF. Written as DNA, the CDR3 is TGTGCCAGTGGATGGAGCTCCTACGAGCAGTACTTC.